This entry describes one TCR beta chain. This record belongs to a study of blood T cell repertoires in COVID-19. Study context: Acute and convalescent COVID-19 samples came from the United States, Italy and Spain.

In germline, CDR1 is MNHEY, CDR2 SMNVEV (reference sequence). V was clipped by 2 bases and J by 4 bases; unmatched bases: 3. The CDR3 runs 16 residues. Source study methods: Amplification of reference gene primers was used by the study to estimate nucleated cell counts. Clones were sequenced by immunoSEQ multiplex PCR, and TCRdb holds only the in-frame ones, with some missing. The V and J calls and clone size were taken over from that table, and D and trimming were inferred from the DNA. This table holds under 75,000 clones, 70% to 90% found once. This TCR derives from a man aged 45-60 years with active COVID-19. Sequencing was carried out using peripheral blood. This sequence joins TRBV27 and TRBJ2-3, with 13 bases fitting TRBD2. The CDR3 sequence is CASSLRTSGGSDTQYF. The CDR3 DNA is TGTGCCAGCAGTTTAAGGACTAGCGGGGGTTCAGATACGCAGTATTTT.